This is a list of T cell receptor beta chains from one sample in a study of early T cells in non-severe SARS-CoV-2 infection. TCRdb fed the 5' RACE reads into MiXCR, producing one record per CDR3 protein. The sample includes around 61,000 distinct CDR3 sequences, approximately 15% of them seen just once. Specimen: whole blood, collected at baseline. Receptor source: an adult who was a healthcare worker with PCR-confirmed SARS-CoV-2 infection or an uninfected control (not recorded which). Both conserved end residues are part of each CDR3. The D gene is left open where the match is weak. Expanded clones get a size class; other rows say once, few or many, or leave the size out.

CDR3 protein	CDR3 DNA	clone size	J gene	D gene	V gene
CASSKDSYLPDTQYF	TGTGCCAGCAGCAAAGACTCGTATTTGCCAGATACGCAGTATTTT	many	TRBJ2-3	-	TRBV21-1
CSVAGQGGNIQYF	TGCAGCGTTGCTGGACAGGGTGGAAACATTCAGTACTTC	-	TRBJ2-4	TRBD1	TRBV29-1
CASSPDDYGEAFF	TGTGCCAGCTCACCAGATGATTACGGGGAAGCTTTCTTT	few	TRBJ1-1	-	TRBV18
CSQGVDNSYEQYF	TGCAGTCAGGGGGTAGACAATTCCTACGAGCAGTACTTC	once	TRBJ2-7	TRBD1	TRBV20-1
CASSLDRVGGTDTQYF	TGTGCCAGCAGCTTGGATCGAGTGGGGGGCACAGATACGCAGTATTTT	few	TRBJ2-3	-	TRBV5-4
CASSSRPTVRDQETQYF	TGTGCCAGCAGTTCACGCCCGACGGTGAGAGACCAAGAGACCCAGTACTTC	many	TRBJ2-5	-	TRBV28
CASSAGTGSYEQYF	TGTGCCAGCAGCGCAGGGACAGGGTCCTACGAGCAGTACTTC	-	TRBJ2-7	TRBD1	TRBV7-2
CAWDGGMAGELFF	TGTGCCTGGGATGGGGGGATGGCCGGGGAGCTGTTTTTT	-	TRBJ2-2	-	TRBV30
CASSQGISGANVLTF	TGTGCCAGCAGCCAAGGTATCTCTGGGGCCAACGTCCTGACTTTC	once	TRBJ2-6	-	TRBV14
CASSSTGTRDTQYF	TGCGCCAGCAGTTCGACAGGTACTAGGGATACGCAGTATTTT	few	TRBJ2-3	-	TRBV10-1
CASSLMAAGSGNTIYF	TGTGCCAGCAGCTTAATGGCCGCCGGCTCTGGAAACACCATATATTTT	-	TRBJ1-3	-	TRBV7-2
CASSLDVDPQHF	TGTGCCAGCAGCTTAGATGTGGATCCCCAGCATTTT	many	TRBJ1-5	-	TRBV7-9
CAISKREVNTGELFF	TGTGCCATCAGTAAGCGGGAGGTCAACACCGGGGAGCTGTTTTTT	-	TRBJ2-2	TRBD2	TRBV10-3
CASNPQGTLSTEAFF	TGTGCCAGCAATCCACAGGGAACTTTGAGCACTGAAGCTTTCTTT	few	TRBJ1-1	-	TRBV12-3/TRBV12-4
CASSTRDFLDTQYF	TGTGCCAGCAGTACCCGGGACTTCTTGGATACGCAGTATTTT	-	TRBJ2-3	-	TRBV27
CASSFGGAGTEAFF	TGTGCCAGCAGCTTCGGGGGCGCGGGCACTGAAGCTTTCTTT	-	TRBJ1-1	-	TRBV7-3
CASSLGQTTGSLGANVLTF	TGTGCCAGCAGCTTAGGGCAGACCACCGGTTCTCTGGGGGCCAACGTCCTGACTTTC	-	TRBJ2-6	-	TRBV7-9
CVSSPNSYNEQFF	TGTGTCAGCTCACCCAATTCATACAATGAGCAGTTCTTC	-	TRBJ2-1	-	TRBV18
CASSWRDRGNIQYF	TGTGCCAGCAGCTGGAGAGACAGGGGGAACATTCAGTACTTC	few	TRBJ2-4	TRBD1	TRBV5-6
CSARDPGGSGPDTQYF	TGCAGTGCTAGAGATCCGGGCGGGAGTGGACCAGATACGCAGTATTTT	few	TRBJ2-3	TRBD2	TRBV20-1
CASSLYQVNTEAFF	TGCGCCAGCAGCTTGTATCAAGTGAACACTGAAGCTTTCTTT	few	TRBJ1-1	-	TRBV5-1